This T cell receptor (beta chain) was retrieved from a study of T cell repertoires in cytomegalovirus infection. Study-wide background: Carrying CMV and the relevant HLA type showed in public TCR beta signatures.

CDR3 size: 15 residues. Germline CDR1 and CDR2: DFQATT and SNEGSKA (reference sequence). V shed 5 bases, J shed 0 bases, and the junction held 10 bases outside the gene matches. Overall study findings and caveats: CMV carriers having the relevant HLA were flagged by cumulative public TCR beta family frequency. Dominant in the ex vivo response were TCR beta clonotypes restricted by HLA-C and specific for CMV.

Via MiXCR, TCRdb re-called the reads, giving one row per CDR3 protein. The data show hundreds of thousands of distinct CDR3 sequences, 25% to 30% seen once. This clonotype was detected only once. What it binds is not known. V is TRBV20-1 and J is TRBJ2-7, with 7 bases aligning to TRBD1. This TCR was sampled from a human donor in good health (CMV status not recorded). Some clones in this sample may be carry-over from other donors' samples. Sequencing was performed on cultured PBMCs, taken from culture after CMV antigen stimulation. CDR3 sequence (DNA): TGCAGTGCTGTAGCCGAAGGGGGCGACTCCTACGAGCAGTACTTC. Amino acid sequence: CSAVAEGGDSYEQYF.